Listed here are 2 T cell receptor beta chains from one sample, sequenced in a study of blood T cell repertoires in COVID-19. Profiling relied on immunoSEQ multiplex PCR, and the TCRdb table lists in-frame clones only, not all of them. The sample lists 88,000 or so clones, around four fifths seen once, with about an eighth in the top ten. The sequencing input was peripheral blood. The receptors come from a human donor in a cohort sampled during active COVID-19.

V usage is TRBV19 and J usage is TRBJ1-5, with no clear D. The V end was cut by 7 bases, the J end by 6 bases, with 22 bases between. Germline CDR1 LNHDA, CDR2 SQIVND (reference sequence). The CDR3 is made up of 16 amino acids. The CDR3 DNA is TGTGCCAGTACCCCGGTTTTGGCGGCTCTCGGTCAGCCCCAGCATTTT. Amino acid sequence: CASTPVLAALGQPQHF.

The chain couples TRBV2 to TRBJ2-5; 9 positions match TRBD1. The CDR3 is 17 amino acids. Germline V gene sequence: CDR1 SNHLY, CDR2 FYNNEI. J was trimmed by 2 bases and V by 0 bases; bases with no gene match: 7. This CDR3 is CASSEARGQGLQETQYF. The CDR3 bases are TGTGCCAGCAGTGAAGCGCGGGGACAGGGCCTTCAAGAGACCCAGTACTTC.